This T cell receptor beta chain was captured in a study of brain T cells in children with intractable seizures. Germline-derived CDR1 and CDR2 are SGHNT and YYREEE (reference sequence). V lost 6 bases and J lost 8, with 24 bases in between. CDR3 length: 16 residues. Using immunoSEQ multiplex PCR, the repertoire was profiled, and TCRdb retains in-frame clones only, with some absent. The profile shows under 400,000 clones, roughly 92% of them singletons. Time point reported: blood from clinic visit 5 months post-surgery; TSC patient then seizure free. The sample consisted of peripheral blood, taken more than 4 months after surgery. The gene calls are TRBV5-4 and TRBJ2-1, with D possibly matching TRBD1 (7 bases). This clonotype was sampled from a boy under three years old with tuberous sclerosis and intractable seizures. CDR3 region: CASTKRGDRSFDEQFF. CDR3 bases: TGTGCCAGCACCAAAAGGGGGGACAGAAGCTTCGATGAGCAGTTCTTC.